This passage covers 27 T cell receptor beta chains from one sample sequenced in a study of cytomegalovirus exposure and HLA in healthy donors. The PCR employed 60 Vbeta primers together with 13 Jbeta primers. Only in-frame clones appear in the TCRdb table, and some are missing; sequencing was by immunoSEQ multiplex PCR. Here the sample table reports 40,000 to 65,000 clones. The sequencing sample was made of PBMCs. The receptors were gathered from a man aged 35 to 55 in good health and CMV-seropositive.

The chain has TRBV7-9 and TRBJ2-1, with D tentatively TRBD2 (6 bases). With 8 bases removed from V and 7 bases from J, the gap between germline ends came to 15 bases. Germline CDR1 is SEHNR and CDR2 is FQNEAQ (reference sequence). This CDR3 contains 13 residues. The CDR3 region has the DNA TGTGCCAGCCGGGACTCCGGTGGAAATGAGCAGTTCTTC. Its translation is CASRDSGGNEQFF. Complete variable domain (other parts from reference TRBV7-9 and TRBJ2-1): DTGVSQNPRHKITKRGQNVTFRCDPISEHNRLYWYRQTLGQGPEFLTYFQNEAQLEKSRLLSDRFSAERPKGSFSTLEIQRTEQGDSAMYLCASRDSGGNEQFFGPGTRLTVL.

As DNA, the CDR3 is TGCAGCGTTGCCCCGGGACAGGGCTCCTACGAGCAGTACTTC. Protein sequence: CSVAPGQGSYEQYF. The chain links TRBV29-1 to TRBJ2-5, with TRBD1 identical over 9 bases. The last part of the DNA fits TRBJ2-7 better; the J call may be wrong. The germline V gene has CDR1 SQVTM and CDR2 ANQGSEA. This CDR3 is built from 14 residues.

The genes are TRBV4-3 and TRBJ2-3; 9 positions match TRBD1. This CDR3 spans 15 amino acids. CDR1 is LGHNA, CDR2 YSLEER, per germline. Unmatched junction bases numbered 3, after V lost 1 base and J lost 4 bases. CDR3 protein: CASSQVGTGPDTQYF. The CDR3 DNA follows: TGCGCCAGCAGCCAAGTTGGGACAGGGCCAGATACGCAGTATTTT.

This chain joins TRBV5-1 and TRBJ2-3; 7 nucleotides align to TRBD2. The germline V gene encodes CDR1 SGHRS and CDR2 YFSETQ. CDR3 length equals 14 residues. V shed 5 bases and J 2 bases; nucleotides not matched to a gene: 5. The CDR3 sequence: CASRVAGDTDTQYF. Written as DNA, the CDR3 is TGCGCCAGCAGAGTCGCGGGGGACACAGATACGCAGTATTTT.

DNA of the CDR3: TGCGCCAGCAGCTTGGATGGGGGGTCCTCCTACAATGAGCAGTTCTTC. It is translated as CASSLDGGSSYNEQFF. The J gene is TRBJ2-1, the V gene TRBV5-1; D is perhaps TRBD2 (6 bases). Trimming cost V 0 bases and J 0 bases, with 10 bases left between them. Germline CDR1 is SGHRS and CDR2 is YFSETQ. This CDR3 comprises 16 residues.

The chain links TRBV30 to TRBJ2-2, with a possible D match to TRBD2 (6 bases). Germline V gives CDR1 GTSNPN, CDR2 SVGIG (reference sequence). CDR3 length equals 11 residues. V was pared by 5 bases and J by 5 bases, with 6 bases between. This CDR3 reads CAWGGTGELFF. CDR3 nucleotides: TGTGCCTGGGGAGGGACCGGGGAGCTGTTTTTT.

V gene TRBV19 combines with J gene TRBJ1-1; tentative D call: TRBD1 (5 bases). Germline V CDR1 and CDR2: LNHDA, SQIVND (reference sequence). The CDR3 is 15 amino acids. V gave up 2 bases and J gave up 0 bases, with 10 bases separating them. The CDR3 DNA sequence: TGTGCCAGTAGTATAATTCAGGGTTTGAACACTGAAGCTTTCTTT. It specifies CASSIIQGLNTEAFF.

The V call is TRBV4-2, the J call TRBJ2-4; no clear D. Per germline, CDR1 LGHNA and CDR2 YNFKEQ. This CDR3 has 14 amino acids. V was shortened by 4 bases and J by 0 bases, with 7 bases between the two germline ends. The CDR3 nucleotides read TGTGCCAGCAGCCCACCGGGAGCCAAAAACATTCAGTACTTC. Amino acids: CASSPPGAKNIQYF.

The rearrangement uses TRBV6-4 and TRBJ2-3; the match to TRBD2 covers 10 bases. With V trimmed by 2 bases and J by 5 bases, 13 bases remained unmatched. CDR3 size: 18 residues. CDR1 MRHNA and CDR2 SNTAGT come from the germline V gene. The CDR3 spells CASSDPLVPSGRGDTQYF. The CDR3 coding sequence is TGTGCCAGCAGTGACCCTTTAGTTCCTAGCGGGAGAGGAGATACGCAGTATTTT.

Notes on this clone: At one end the junction does not follow the germline gene, possibly because of a read error. The CDR3 reads CASSLGQGATETQYF. CDR3 sequence (DNA): TGTGCTAGCAGCTTAGGACAGGGGGCGACGGAGACCCAGTACTTC. The V and J genes are TRBV7-7 and TRBJ2-5; 11 nucleotides match TRBD1. The CDR3 has 15 amino acids. Germline-derived CDR1 and CDR2 are SSHAT and FNYEAQ (reference sequence).

The J gene is TRBJ2-3, the V gene TRBV28; perhaps TRBD2 as D (5 bases). The CDR3 runs 14 residues. Germline CDR1 is MDHEN and CDR2 is SYDVKM. Trimming shortened V by 5 bases and J by 4 bases, and 13 bases separated the two germline ends. The CDR3 bases are TGTGCCAGCAGTCGAAGTTCGAGGGCAGATACGCAGTATTTT. Translated: CASSRSSRADTQYF.

The chain recombines TRBV6-5 with TRBJ2-1, with TRBD2 identical over 10 bases. With 6 bases clipped from V and 6 bases from J, the junction kept 8 bases outside the gene matches. This CDR3 spans 15 amino acids. Germline V gene lookup returns CDR1 MNHEY and CDR2 SVGAGI. The CDR3 sequence is CASRRLAGLINEQFF. The DNA for the CDR3 is TGTGCCAGCAGACGACTAGCGGGCCTTATCAATGAGCAGTTCTTC.

The V call is TRBV11-2, the J call TRBJ1-1; 8 bases fit TRBD1. The CDR3 covers 13 residues. Trimming took 3 bases from V and 5 from J; bases not matched to a gene: 2. The germline gives CDR1 SGHAT, CDR2 FQNNGV. The CDR3 DNA sequence: TGTGCCAGCAGCTTCAGGGGGCTGACTGAAGCTTTCTTT. This translates into CASSFRGLTEAFF.

This chain connects TRBV9 to TRBJ2-7; D might be TRBD2 (5 bases). This CDR3 spans 12 amino acids. In germline, CDR1 is SGDLS, CDR2 YYNGEE. V was trimmed by 1 base and J by 6 bases, leaving 8 bases between them. CDR3 loop: CASSVTSGEQYF. CDR3 in DNA: TGTGCCAGCAGCGTAACCAGCGGCGAGCAGTACTTC.

The chain joins TRBV11-2 to TRBJ2-5; 8 bases line up with TRBD1. From germline, CDR1 is SGHAT and CDR2 FQNNGV. The CDR3 has 15 amino acids. The V segment lost 3 bases and the J segment 4 bases; nucleotides outside the gene matches: 7. CDR3: CASSFDRGGTETQYF. In nucleotides, the CDR3 is TGTGCCAGCAGCTTCGACAGGGGAGGCACAGAGACCCAGTACTTC.

This chain connects TRBV6-5 to TRBJ2-1, with a tentative D call TRBD1 (6 bases). Looked up from germline, CDR1 is MNHEY and CDR2 is SVGAGI. This CDR3 has 13 amino acids. Trimming took off 5 bases at V and 7 bases at J, with 12 bases between the two ends. CDR3 loop: CASSTRGGNEQFF. In DNA form, the CDR3 reads TGTGCCAGCAGTACCAGAGGGGGAAATGAGCAGTTCTTC.

The rearrangement uses TRBV5-1 and TRBJ2-1, with TRBD2 identical over 10 bases. Germline V gene sequence: CDR1 SGHRS, CDR2 YFSETQ. V trimming: 2 bases; J trimming: 6 bases; junction bases outside the gene matches: 5. CDR3 length: 15 residues. The CDR3 DNA reads TGCGCCAGCAGCTTACTAGCGGGGTCCGCCAATGAGCAGTTCTTC. Amino acid sequence: CASSLLAGSANEQFF.

V usage is TRBV5-1 and J usage is TRBJ2-5, with TRBD2 matching 13 bases. Germline CDR1 is SGHRS and CDR2 is YFSETQ. With V trimmed by 4 bases and J by 2 bases, 2 bases remained unmatched. The CDR3 length is 15 residues. CDR3 nucleotide sequence: TGCGCCAGCAGCACACTAGCGGGGGGGCAAGAGACCCAGTACTTC. As protein: CASSTLAGGQETQYF. Based on the CDR3 plus reference TRBV5-1 and TRBJ2-5, the full variable domain is KAGVTQTPRYLIKTRGQQVTLSCSPISGHRSVSWYQQTPGQGLQFLFEYFSETQRNKGNFPGRFSGRQFSNSRSEMNVSTLELGDSALYLCASSTLAGGQETQYFGPGTRLLVL.

V gene TRBV30 combines with J gene TRBJ2-2, with TRBD2 matching 8 bases. V gave up 4 bases and J gave up 13 bases; unmatched junction bases: 11. This CDR3 is built from 13 residues. Germline V gives CDR1 GTSNPN, CDR2 SVGIG (reference sequence). This CDR3 is CAWTPGGGIALFF. Here the CDR3 DNA reads TGTGCCTGGACCCCCGGGGGGGGGATAGCGCTGTTTTTT.

The chain carries TRBV11-3 and TRBJ1-1; 9 bases match TRBD1. The CDR3 length is 13 residues. In germline, CDR1 is SGHNT, CDR2 YENEEA. J was trimmed by 11 bases and V by 5 bases; bases with no gene match: 9. As DNA, the CDR3 is TGTGCCAGCAGCCTAGGGACAGGGACAATGGCTTTCTTT. Translating gives CASSLGTGTMAFF.

CDR3 amino acids: CASSLAGGTDEQFF. The CDR3, as DNA: TGTGCCAGCAGCTTAGCGGGGGGGACGGATGAGCAGTTCTTC. V and J are TRBV7-6 and TRBJ2-1; 7 positions agree with TRBD2. CDR1 is SGHVS, CDR2 FNYEAQ, per germline. The length of the CDR3 is 14 residues. The J segment lost 8 bases and the V segment lost 0 bases, leaving 4 bases of the junction unmatched.

This rearrangement joins TRBV29-1 to TRBJ2-5; TRBD2 aligns across 10 bases. The CDR3 runs to 14 residues. V trimming: 0 bases; J trimming: 4 bases; junction bases outside the gene matches: 2. CDR1 is SQVTM, CDR2 ANQGSEA, per germline. The CDR3 sequence is CSVEEASGGETQYF. The CDR3, as DNA: TGCAGCGTTGAAGAGGCTAGCGGGGGAGAGACCCAGTACTTC.

The CDR3 sequence: CASSPGNQPQHF. The DNA of the CDR3 is TGTGCCAGCAGCCCCGGCAATCAGCCCCAGCATTTT. The V gene is TRBV28, the J gene TRBJ1-5; D remains ambiguous. Trimming left V 6 bases short and J 2 bases short, with 5 bases between. CDR3 length equals 12 residues. Germline V gene data show CDR1 as MDHEN and CDR2 as SYDVKM.

This chain links TRBV6-5 with TRBJ1-6, with TRBD1 as a possible D gene (6 bases). This CDR3 comprises 14 residues. CDR1 is MNHEY and CDR2 is SVGAGI in the germline V gene. Trimming pared 2 bases from V and 5 bases from J, leaving 7 bases between. For the CDR3, the DNA is TGTGCCAGCAGTTACCGACAGGATAATTCACCCCTCCACTTT. Amino acids: CASSYRQDNSPLHF.

The chain employs TRBV27 and TRBJ2-3, with 9 bases matching TRBD1. The CDR3 spans 14 residues. V was clipped by 6 bases and J by 4 bases; unmatched bases: 5. Germline V CDR1 and CDR2: MNHEY, SMNVEV (reference sequence). Written as DNA, the CDR3 is TGTGCCAGCAGCTACAGGGGGCGTGCAGATACGCAGTATTTT. This translates into CASSYRGRADTQYF.

This sequence joins TRBV30 and TRBJ2-5; TRBD1 matches at 9 bases. V was pared by 0 bases and J by 2 bases, with 4 bases of the junction left unmatched. The CDR3 contains 15 residues. Germline V gene sequence: CDR1 GTSNPN, CDR2 SVGIG (reference sequence). As DNA, the CDR3 is TGTGCCTGGAGTGTAAAGGGACAGGGACAAGAGACCCAGTACTTC. Amino acids: CAWSVKGQGQETQYF.

Concerning this clone: Mismatch with germline at one junction end may stem from a read error. The gene calls are TRBV13 and TRBJ2-1; possibly TRBD1 for D (5 bases). Germline loops: CDR1 PRHDT, CDR2 FYEKMQ (reference sequence). The CDR3 loop spans 15 amino acids. Written as DNA, the CDR3 is TGTGCCAGCAGCTTTGATAGGGGCTGGCTCAATGGGCAGTTCTTC. This translates into CASSFDRGWLNGQFF.